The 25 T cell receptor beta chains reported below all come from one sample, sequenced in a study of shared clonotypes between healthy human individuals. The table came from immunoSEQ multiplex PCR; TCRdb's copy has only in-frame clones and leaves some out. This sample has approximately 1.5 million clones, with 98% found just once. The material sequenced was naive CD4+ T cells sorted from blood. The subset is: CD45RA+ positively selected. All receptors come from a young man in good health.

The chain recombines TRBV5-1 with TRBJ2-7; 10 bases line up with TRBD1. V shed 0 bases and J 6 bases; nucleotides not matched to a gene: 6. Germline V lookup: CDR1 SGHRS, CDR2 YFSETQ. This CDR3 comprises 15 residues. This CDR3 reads CASSLEGTGVREQYF. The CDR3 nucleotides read TGCGCCAGCAGCTTGGAGGGGACAGGGGTACGCGAGCAGTACTTC.

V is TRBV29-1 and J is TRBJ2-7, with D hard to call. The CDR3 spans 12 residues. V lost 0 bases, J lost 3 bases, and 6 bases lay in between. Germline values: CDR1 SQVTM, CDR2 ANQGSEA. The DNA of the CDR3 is TGCAGCGTTGAAGAGGCGGACTACGAGCAGTACTTC. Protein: CSVEEADYEQYF.

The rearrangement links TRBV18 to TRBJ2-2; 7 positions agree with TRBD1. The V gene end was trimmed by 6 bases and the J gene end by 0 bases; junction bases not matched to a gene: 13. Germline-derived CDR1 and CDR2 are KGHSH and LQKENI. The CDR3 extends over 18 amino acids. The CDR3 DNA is TGTGCCAGCTCCCCCATTTTTGCGACAGGGCCGAACACCGGGGAGCTGTTTTTT. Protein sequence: CASSPIFATGPNTGELFF.

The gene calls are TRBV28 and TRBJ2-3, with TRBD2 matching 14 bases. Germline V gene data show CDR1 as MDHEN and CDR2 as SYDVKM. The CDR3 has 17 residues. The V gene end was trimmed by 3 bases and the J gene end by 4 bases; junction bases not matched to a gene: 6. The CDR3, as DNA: TGTGCCAGCAGTTTCCTCGGGACTAGCGGGAGTTCAGATACGCAGTATTTT. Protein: CASSFLGTSGSSDTQYF.

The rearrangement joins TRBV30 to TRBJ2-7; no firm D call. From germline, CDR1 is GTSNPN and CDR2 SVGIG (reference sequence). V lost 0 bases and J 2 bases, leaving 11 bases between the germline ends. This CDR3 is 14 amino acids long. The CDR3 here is CAWSVHGVAYEQYF. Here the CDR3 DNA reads TGTGCCTGGAGTGTACATGGGGTGGCCTACGAGCAGTACTTC.

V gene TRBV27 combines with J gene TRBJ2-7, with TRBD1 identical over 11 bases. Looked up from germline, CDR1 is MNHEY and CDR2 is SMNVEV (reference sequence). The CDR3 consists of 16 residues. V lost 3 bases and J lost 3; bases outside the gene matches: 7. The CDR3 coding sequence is TGTGCCAGCAGTTTGGGCGCCGGGACAGGGGGCTACGAGCAGTACTTC. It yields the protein CASSLGAGTGGYEQYF.

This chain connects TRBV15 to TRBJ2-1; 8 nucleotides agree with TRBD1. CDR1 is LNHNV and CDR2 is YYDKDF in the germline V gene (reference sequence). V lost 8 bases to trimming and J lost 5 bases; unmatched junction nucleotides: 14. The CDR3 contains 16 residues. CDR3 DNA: TGTGCCACCGGATCGGGTTCAGGGGGCTTCAACAATGAGCAGTTCTTC. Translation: CATGSGSGGFNNEQFF.

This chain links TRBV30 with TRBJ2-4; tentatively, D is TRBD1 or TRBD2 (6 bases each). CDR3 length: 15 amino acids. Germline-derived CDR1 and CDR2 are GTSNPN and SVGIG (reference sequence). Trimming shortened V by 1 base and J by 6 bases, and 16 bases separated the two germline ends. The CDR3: CAWSGRGRDLNIQYF. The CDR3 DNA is TGTGCCTGGAGTGGACGGGGGCGCGACTTAAACATTCAGTACTTC.

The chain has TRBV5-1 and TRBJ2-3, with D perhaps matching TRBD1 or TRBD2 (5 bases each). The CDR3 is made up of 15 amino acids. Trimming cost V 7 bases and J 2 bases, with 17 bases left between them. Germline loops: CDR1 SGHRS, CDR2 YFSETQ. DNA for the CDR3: TGCGCCAGCGCCCCCGTCGGGGCGGCCACAGATACGCAGTATTTT. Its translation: CASAPVGAATDTQYF.

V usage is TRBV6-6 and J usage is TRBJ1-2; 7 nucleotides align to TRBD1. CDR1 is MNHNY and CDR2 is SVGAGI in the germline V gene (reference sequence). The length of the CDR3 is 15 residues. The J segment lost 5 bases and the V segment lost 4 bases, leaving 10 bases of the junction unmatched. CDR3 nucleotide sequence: TGTGCCAGCAGTTTCCCACACGGACAGGAATATGGCTACACCTTC. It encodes CASSFPHGQEYGYTF.

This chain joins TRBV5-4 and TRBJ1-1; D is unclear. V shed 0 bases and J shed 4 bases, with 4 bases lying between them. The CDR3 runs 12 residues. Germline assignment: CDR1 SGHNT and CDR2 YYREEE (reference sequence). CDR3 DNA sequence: TGTGCCAGCAGCTTGGCTGCCACTGAAGCTTTCTTT. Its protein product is CASSLAATEAFF. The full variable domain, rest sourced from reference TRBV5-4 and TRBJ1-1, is ETGVTQSPTHLIKTRGQQVTLRCSSQSGHNTVSWYQQALGQGPQFIFQYYREEENGRGNFPPRFSGLQFPNYSSELNVNALELDDSALYLCASSLAATEAFFGQGTRLTVV.

This CDR3 reads CASSFVVGGVLDTQYF. The CDR3 nucleotides are TGTGCCAGCAGCTTCGTCGTGGGGGGAGTCCTAGATACGCAGTATTTT. V and J are TRBV7-2 and TRBJ2-3, with D possibly TRBD2 on 6 matching bases. This CDR3 is built from 16 residues. Germline CDR1 reads SGHTA; CDR2 reads FQGNSA. Trimming removed 3 bases from V and 5 bases from J, with 18 bases in between.

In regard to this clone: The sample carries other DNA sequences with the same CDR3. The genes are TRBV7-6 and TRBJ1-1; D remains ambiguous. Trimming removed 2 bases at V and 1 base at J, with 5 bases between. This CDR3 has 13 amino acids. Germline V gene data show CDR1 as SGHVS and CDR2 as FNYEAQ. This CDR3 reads CASSLSQNTEAFF. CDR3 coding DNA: TGTGCCAGCAGCTTATCCCAGAACACTGAAGCTTTCTTT.

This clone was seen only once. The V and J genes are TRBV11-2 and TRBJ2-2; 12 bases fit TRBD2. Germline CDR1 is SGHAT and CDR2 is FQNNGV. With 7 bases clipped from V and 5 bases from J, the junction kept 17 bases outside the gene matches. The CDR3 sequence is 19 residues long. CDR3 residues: CASTRPGLAGSMGTGELFF. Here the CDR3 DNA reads TGTGCCAGCACTAGACCGGGACTAGCGGGTTCGATGGGGACCGGGGAGCTGTTTTTT.

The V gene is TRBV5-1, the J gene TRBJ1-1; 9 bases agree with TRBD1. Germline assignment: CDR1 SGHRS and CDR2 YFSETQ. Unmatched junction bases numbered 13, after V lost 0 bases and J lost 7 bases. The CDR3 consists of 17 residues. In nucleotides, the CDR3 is TGCGCCAGCAGCTTGGGGGGGACAGGGAGGCCCCCACTTGAAGCTTTCTTT. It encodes CASSLGGTGRPPLEAFF.

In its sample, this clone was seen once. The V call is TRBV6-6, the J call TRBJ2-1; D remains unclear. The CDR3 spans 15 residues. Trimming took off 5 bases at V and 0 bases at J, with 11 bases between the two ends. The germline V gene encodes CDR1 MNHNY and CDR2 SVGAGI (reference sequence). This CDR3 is CASSNADVSYNEQFF. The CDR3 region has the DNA TGTGCCAGCAGTAATGCAGACGTCTCCTACAATGAGCAGTTCTTC.

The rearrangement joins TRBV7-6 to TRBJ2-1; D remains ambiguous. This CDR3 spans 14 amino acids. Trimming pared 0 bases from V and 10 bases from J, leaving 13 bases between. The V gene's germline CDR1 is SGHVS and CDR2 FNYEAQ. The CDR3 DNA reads TGTGCCAGCAGCTTAGCGCGAGCCCGGGTGGAGCAGTTCTTC. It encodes CASSLARARVEQFF. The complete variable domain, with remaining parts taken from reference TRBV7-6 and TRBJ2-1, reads GAGVSQSPRYKVTKRGQDVALRCDPISGHVSLYWYRQALGQGPEFLTYFNYEAQQDKSGLPNDRFSAERPEGSISTLTIQRTEQRDSAMYRCASSLARARVEQFFGPGTRLTVL.

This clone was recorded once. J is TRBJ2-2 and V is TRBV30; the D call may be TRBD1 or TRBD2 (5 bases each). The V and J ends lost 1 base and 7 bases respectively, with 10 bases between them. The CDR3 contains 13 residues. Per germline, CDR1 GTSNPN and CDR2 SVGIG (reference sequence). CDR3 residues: CAWSGTGLGELFF. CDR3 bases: TGTGCCTGGAGTGGAACAGGACTCGGGGAGCTGTTTTTT.

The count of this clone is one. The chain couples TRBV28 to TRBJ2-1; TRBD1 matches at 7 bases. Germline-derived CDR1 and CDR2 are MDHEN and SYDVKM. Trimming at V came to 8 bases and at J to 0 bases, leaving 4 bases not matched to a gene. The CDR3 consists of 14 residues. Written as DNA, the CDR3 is TGTGCCAGCCGACAGGGCCGCTCCTACAATGAGCAGTTCTTC. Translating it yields CASRQGRSYNEQFF.

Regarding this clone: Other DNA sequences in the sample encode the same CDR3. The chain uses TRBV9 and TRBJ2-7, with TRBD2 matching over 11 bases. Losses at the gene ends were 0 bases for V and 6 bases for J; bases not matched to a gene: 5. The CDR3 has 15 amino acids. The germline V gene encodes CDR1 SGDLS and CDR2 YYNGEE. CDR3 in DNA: TGTGCCAGCAGCGTAGTAGCGGGAGGGCCAGGCGAGCAGTACTTC. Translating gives CASSVVAGGPGEQYF. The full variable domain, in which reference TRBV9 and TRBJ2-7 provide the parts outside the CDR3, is DSGVTQTPKHLITATGQRVTLRCSPRSGDLSVYWYQQSLDQGLQFLIQYYNGEERAKGNILERFSAQQFPDLHSELNLSSLELGDSALYFCASSVVAGGPGEQYFGPGTRLTVT.

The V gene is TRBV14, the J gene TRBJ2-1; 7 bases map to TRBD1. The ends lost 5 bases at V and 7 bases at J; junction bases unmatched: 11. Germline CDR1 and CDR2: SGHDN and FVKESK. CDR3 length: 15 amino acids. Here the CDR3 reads CASSTRQGRYNEQFF. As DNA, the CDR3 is TGTGCCAGCAGCACCCGACAGGGACGCTATAATGAGCAGTTCTTC. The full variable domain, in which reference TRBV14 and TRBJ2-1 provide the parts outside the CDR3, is EAGVTQFPSHSVIEKGQTVTLRCDPISGHDNLYWYRRVMGKEIKFLLHFVKESKQDESGMPNNRFLAERTGGTYSTLKVQPAELEDSGVYFCASSTRQGRYNEQFFGPGTRLTVL.

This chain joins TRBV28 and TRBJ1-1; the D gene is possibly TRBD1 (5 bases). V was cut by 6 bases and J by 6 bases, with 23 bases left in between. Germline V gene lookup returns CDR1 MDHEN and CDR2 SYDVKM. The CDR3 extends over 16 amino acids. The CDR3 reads CASSLGGYQGGPEAFF. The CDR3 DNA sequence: TGTGCCAGCAGCCTTGGGGGATACCAGGGAGGCCCTGAAGCTTTCTTT.

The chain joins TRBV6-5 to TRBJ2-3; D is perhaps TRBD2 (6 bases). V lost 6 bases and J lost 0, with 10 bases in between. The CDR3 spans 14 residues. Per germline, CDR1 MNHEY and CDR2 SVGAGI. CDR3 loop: CASSTGLSTDTQYF. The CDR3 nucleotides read TGTGCCAGCAGCACGGGACTTAGCACAGATACGCAGTATTTT.

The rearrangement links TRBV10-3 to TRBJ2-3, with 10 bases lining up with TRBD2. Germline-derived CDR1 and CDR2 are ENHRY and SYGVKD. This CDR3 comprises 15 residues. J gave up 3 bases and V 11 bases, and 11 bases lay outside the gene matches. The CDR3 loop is CASRGLAGVTDTQYF. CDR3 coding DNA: TGTGCCTCTAGGGGCCTAGCGGGAGTAACAGATACGCAGTATTTT.

The DNA of the CDR3 is TGTGCCAGCTACACCCAGGGTTTACCCCCAAGGGAAAAACTGTTTTTT. Amino acids: CASYTQGLPPREKLFF. This chain links TRBV27 with TRBJ1-4; a weak D match, TRBD1 (5 bases). The ends were cut back, 8 bases at V and 8 bases at J, with 24 bases in the middle. The CDR3 length is 16 residues. Germline V lookup: CDR1 MNHEY, CDR2 SMNVEV (reference sequence).